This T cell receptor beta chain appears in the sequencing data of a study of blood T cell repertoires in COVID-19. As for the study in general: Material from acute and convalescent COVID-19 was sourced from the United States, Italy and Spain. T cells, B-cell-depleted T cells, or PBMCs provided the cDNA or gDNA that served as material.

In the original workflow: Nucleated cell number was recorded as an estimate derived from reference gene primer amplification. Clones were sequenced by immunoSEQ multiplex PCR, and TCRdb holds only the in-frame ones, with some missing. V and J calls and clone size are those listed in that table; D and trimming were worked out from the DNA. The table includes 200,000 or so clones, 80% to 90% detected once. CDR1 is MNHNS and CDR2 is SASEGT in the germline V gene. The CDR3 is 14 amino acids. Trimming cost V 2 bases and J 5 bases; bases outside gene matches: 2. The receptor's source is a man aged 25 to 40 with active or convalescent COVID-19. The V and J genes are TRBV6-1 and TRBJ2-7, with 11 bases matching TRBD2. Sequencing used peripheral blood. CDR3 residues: CASSETSGGHEQYV. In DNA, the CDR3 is TGTGCCAGCAGTGAAACTAGCGGGGGCCACGAGCAGTACGTC.